This T cell receptor (beta chain) was documented in a study of early T cells in non-severe SARS-CoV-2 infection. The sample holds many counts of this clonotype. CDR1 and CDR2 (germline): SGHRS, YFSETQ. This CDR3 region has 15 residues. V lost 2 bases, J lost 0 bases, and 5 bases stayed unmatched. TCRdb re-derived calls from the 5' RACE reads in MiXCR, one entry per CDR3 protein. This table has over 20,000 distinct CDR3 sequences, about 5% appearing once. This chain joins TRBV5-1 and TRBJ2-7, with 7 bases lining up with TRBD1. Sequencing input: whole blood. This clonotype was obtained from an adult who was a healthcare worker with PCR-confirmed SARS-CoV-2 infection or an uninfected control (not recorded which). CDR3: CASSLDGQASYEQYF. In nucleotides, the CDR3 is TGCGCCAGCAGCTTAGATGGACAGGCCTCCTACGAGCAGTACTTC. Complete variable domain (other parts from reference TRBV5-1 and TRBJ2-7): KAGVTQTPRYLIKTRGQQVTLSCSPISGHRSVSWYQQTPGQGLQFLFEYFSETQRNKGNFPGRFSGRQFSNSRSEMNVSTLELGDSALYLCASSLDGQASYEQYFGPGTRLTVT.